This is a list of T cell receptor beta chains from one sample in a study of Graves' ophthalmopathy and Graves' hyperthyroidism. MiXCR, applied by TCRdb to the multiplex PCR reads, yields one record per CDR3 protein. The sample consists of roughly 600,000 distinct CDR3 sequences, roughly 40% of them appearing once. Sequencing input: peripheral blood or thyroid tissue (not recorded which). These receptors were taken from an adult man with Graves' hyperthyroidism. Both conserved end residues are part of each CDR3. A D gene is named only where the DNA matches it firmly. Some rows have no size entry. The others give once, few or many, or a class for an expanded clone.

cdr3_length	d_call	v_call	clone_size	j_call	cdr3_nt	cdr3_aa
14	TRBD1	TRBV6-1	many	TRBJ2-5	TGTGCCAGCAGTGAGAACAGGGGGCCAGAGACCCAGTACTTC	CASSENRGPETQYF
12	NA	TRBV7-3	NA	TRBJ1-6	TGTGCCAGCAGCCCTCAGACAGGACCCCTCTACTTT	CASSPQTGPLYF
16	TRBD2	TRBV19	many	TRBJ2-6	TGTGCCAGTAGTATCGGGAGGGGTGTGGGGGCCAACGTCCTGACTTTC	CASSIGRGVGANVLTF
15	TRBD1	TRBV10-3	once	TRBJ1-5	TGTGCCATCAGTGAGTCAAGGGGACAGGGGGCGAAACAGCATTTT	CAISESRGQGAKQHF
13	NA	TRBV7-2	NA	TRBJ2-5	TGTGCCAGCAGCTTAGCGTGGGAGGAGACCCAGTACTTC	CASSLAWEETQYF
15	TRBD2	TRBV5-1	NA	TRBJ2-5	TGCGCCAGCAGCTTGGACGGGGGGGCCGCAGAGACCCAGTACTTC	CASSLDGGAAETQYF
15	TRBD1	TRBV7-9	many	TRBJ1-2	TGTGCCAGCAGCCTGAACGTACAGGGGGAAGCTGGCTACACCTTC	CASSLNVQGEAGYTF
17	NA	TRBV7-8	NA	TRBJ1-6	TGTGCCAGCAGCTTAATCAGGGGAGGCTCCCGGCTTTCACCCCTCCACTTT	CASSLIRGGSRLSPLHF
14	NA	TRBV29-1	many	TRBJ1-4	TGCAGCGTTGGGCGGGGGGGGGCTAATGAAAAACTGTTTTTT	CSVGRGGANEKLFF
15	TRBD1	TRBV20-1	NA	TRBJ2-7	TGCAGTGCTAGAGATACGAGGAAGGGGGCTTCCGAGCAGTACTTC	CSARDTRKGASEQYF
16	NA	TRBV15	many	TRBJ1-2	TGTGCCACCAGCAGAGATGAAGGGGTGGGCAGCTATGGCTACACCTTC	CATSRDEGVGSYGYTF
16	TRBD2	TRBV5-6	NA	TRBJ2-2	TGTGCCAGCAGCTTGGAATTCGGGGGGGGCACCGGGGAGCTGTTTTTT	CASSLEFGGGTGELFF
14	NA	TRBV5-1	few	TRBJ1-4	TGCGCCAGCAGCCCCGGGACAACGAATGAAAAACTGTTTTTT	CASSPGTTNEKLFF
13	NA	TRBV2	many	TRBJ1-2	TGTGCCAGCAGTTACACCCACAGGCTTGGCTACACCTTC	CASSYTHRLGYTF
13	TRBD1	TRBV29-1	NA	TRBJ1-4	TGCAGCGTTGAAGATCGGGACAGGGAAAAACTGTTTTTT	CSVEDRDREKLFF
16	TRBD1	TRBV6-6	many	TRBJ1-2	TGTGCCAGCAGTGTGGGGACAGCCCGTTCAGACTATGGCTACACCTTC	CASSVGTARSDYGYTF
18	TRBD2	TRBV7-8	many	TRBJ2-7	TGTGCCAGCAGCTTAGCTCAAGCGGGGGGGGCCTGGTTCTACGAGCAGTACTTC	CASSLAQAGGAWFYEQYF
14	NA	TRBV5-1	many	TRBJ1-1	TGCGCCAGCAGCTTGGAGGGCGCGAACACTGAAGCTTTCTTT	CASSLEGANTEAFF
12	NA	TRBV29-1	many	TRBJ2-7	TGCAGCGTTCAAGAGGGACCTTACGAGCAGTACTTC	CSVQEGPYEQYF
15	TRBD2	TRBV6-6	many	TRBJ2-7	TGTGCCAGCAGTGAGGGACTAGCGGGATCCTACGAGCAGTACTTC	CASSEGLAGSYEQYF
13	NA	TRBV11-3	NA	TRBJ1-1	TGTGCCAGCAGCTTAGGTGCGGGGGGCATAGCTTTCTTT	CASSLGAGGIAFF
12	NA	TRBV29-1	NA	TRBJ2-1	TGCAGCGTTGAAGGACGAAACAATGAGCAGTTCTTC	CSVEGRNNEQFF
16	NA	TRBV13	NA	TRBJ2-5	TGTGCCAGCAGCGTTGAACAGGGAAACCCCCAAGAGACCCAGTACTTC	CASSVEQGNPQETQYF
13	TRBD1	TRBV13	NA	TRBJ2-7	TGTGCCAGCAGCCGGGACAGTACCTACAAGCAGTACTTC	CASSRDSTYKQYF
17	NA	TRBV5-1	NA	TRBJ2-2	TGCGCCAGCAGCTTCCCTGAGCCTGGACCTAGCACCGGGGAGCTATTTTTT	CASSFPEPGPSTGELFF
18	TRBD2	TRBV24-1	NA	TRBJ2-2	TGTGCCACCAGTGATGCCGGCCGGACTAGCGGGAGCACCGGGGAGCTGTTTTTT	CATSDAGRTSGSTGELFF
15	TRBD2	TRBV7-7	many	TRBJ2-5	TGTGCTAGCAGCCCGGGACTAGCGGGAGGGGTGACCCAGTACTTC	CASSPGLAGGVTQYF
14	NA	TRBV12-3/TRBV12-4	many	TRBJ1-2	TGTGCCAGCAGTTTCAGTCAGGGGAACTATGGCTACACCTTC	CASSFSQGNYGYTF
15	NA	TRBV5-1	few	TRBJ2-2	TGCGCCAGCAGCCTCAAAGTCCGGGGGACCGGGGAGCTGTTTTTT	CASSLKVRGTGELFF
15	NA	TRBV5-5	many	TRBJ1-5	TGTGCCAGCAGCTTGGGTCAAATTGGCAATCAGCCCCAGCATTTT	CASSLGQIGNQPQHF
11	NA	TRBV24-1	NA	TRBJ2-7	TGTGCCACCAGTGACGCTGGGGAGGTGTACTTC	CATSDAGEVYF